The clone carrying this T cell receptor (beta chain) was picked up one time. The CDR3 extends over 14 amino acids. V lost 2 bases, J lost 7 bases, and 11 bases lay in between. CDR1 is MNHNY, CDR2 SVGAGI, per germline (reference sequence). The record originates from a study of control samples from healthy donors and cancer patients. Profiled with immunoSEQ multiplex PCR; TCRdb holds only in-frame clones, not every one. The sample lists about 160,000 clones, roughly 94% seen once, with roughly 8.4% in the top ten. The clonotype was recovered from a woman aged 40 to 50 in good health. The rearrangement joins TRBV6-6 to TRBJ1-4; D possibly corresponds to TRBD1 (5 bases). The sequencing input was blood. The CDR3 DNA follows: TGTGCCAGCAGTTACCAGCAGGGTACTGAAAAACTGTTTTTT. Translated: CASSYQQGTEKLFF.